Following are 9 T cell receptor beta chains from one sample sequenced in a study of neurological immune-mediated disorders. MiXCR was run by TCRdb on the 5' RACE reads, yielding one entry per CDR3 protein. The sample has tens of thousands of distinct CDR3 sequences, just over 5% seen once; the top ten hold 2% to 2.5%. The source material was PBMCs. The source of these receptors is a woman younger than 45 with multiple sclerosis.

The chain combines TRBV2 with TRBJ1-2; TRBD1 is a possible D gene (5 bases). Trimming removed 3 bases from V and 0 bases from J, with 8 bases in between. Germline values: CDR1 SNHLY, CDR2 FYNNEI. The CDR3 runs 14 residues. For the CDR3, the DNA is TGTGCCAGCAGTGAGCAGGGAGCTAACTATGGCTACACCTTC. Protein sequence: CASSEQGANYGYTF.

In its sample, this clonotype was seen many times. The rearrangement links TRBV27 to TRBJ2-7; 7 nucleotides align to TRBD2. CDR1 and CDR2 (germline): MNHEY, SMNVEV (reference sequence). V was pared by 3 bases and J by 3 bases, with 5 bases of the junction left unmatched. The CDR3 is 14 residues long. The CDR3 sequence: CASSLAASGYEQYF. CDR3 DNA: TGTGCCAGCAGTTTGGCGGCTAGCGGCTACGAGCAGTACTTC.

This clonotype came up many times. V and J are TRBV5-1 and TRBJ2-5; 13 nucleotides line up with TRBD2. This CDR3 region has 19 residues. After removal of 4 bases from V and 4 bases from J, the junction contained 16 bases not matched to a gene. Germline assignment: CDR1 SGHRS and CDR2 YFSETQ. The CDR3 DNA reads as TGCGCCAGCAGCCCCGGGACTAGCGGGGATGTCCCCCCAAGAGAGACCCAGTACTTC. Amino acid sequence: CASSPGTSGDVPPRETQYF.

The sample holds many counts of this clonotype. The chain joins TRBV5-1 to TRBJ2-5; D is unclear. This CDR3 is 13 amino acids long. The V gene lost 7 bases and the J gene lost 2 bases, with 12 bases spanning the gap. Germline loops: CDR1 SGHRS, CDR2 YFSETQ. The CDR3, as DNA: TGCGCCAGCTCCCGGCGAGAACAAGAGACCCAGTACTTC. It is translated as CASSRREQETQYF.

The table lists this clonotype with many counts. The CDR3 spells CASSRQGAVSNSPLHF. DNA for the CDR3: TGCGCCAGCAGCCGTCAGGGGGCAGTGAGTAATTCACCCCTCCACTTT. This sequence joins TRBV5-1 and TRBJ1-6, with TRBD1 matching 8 bases. The CDR3 contains 16 residues. V was clipped by 4 bases and J by 6 bases; unmatched bases: 9. Germline V gives CDR1 SGHRS, CDR2 YFSETQ. Full variable domain (outside the CDR3, taken from reference TRBV5-1 and TRBJ1-6): KAGVTQTPRYLIKTRGQQVTLSCSPISGHRSVSWYQQTPGQGLQFLFEYFSETQRNKGNFPGRFSGRQFSNSRSEMNVSTLELGDSALYLCASSRQGAVSNSPLHFGNGTRLTVT.

The chain carries TRBV14 and TRBJ2-1; D may be TRBD1 (5 bases). From germline, CDR1 is SGHDN and CDR2 FVKESK. Trimming stripped 3 bases from V and 9 bases from J, with 12 bases between. The CDR3 totals 13 residues. In DNA, the CDR3 is TGTGCCAGCAGCCAGTTCAGGGAAGGTGAGCAGTTCTTC. Protein: CASSQFREGEQFF.

This clonotype was found many times. The chain employs TRBV10-2 and TRBJ2-5; D may be TRBD1 (5 bases). Germline CDR1 and CDR2: WSHSY and SAAADI. The CDR3 is made up of 11 amino acids. V lost 2 bases, J lost 7 bases, and 5 bases lay in between. In nucleotides, the CDR3 is TGCGCCAGCAGTGAGGGGGCGACCCAGTACTTC. Translated: CASSEGATQYF.

In this sample, this clonotype turned up many times. The chain employs TRBV4-2 and TRBJ2-7; TRBD2 is a possible D gene (6 bases). With 0 bases removed from V and 0 bases from J, the gap between germline ends came to 9 bases. Germline V CDR1 and CDR2: LGHNA, YNFKEQ. This CDR3 comprises 15 residues. The CDR3 here is CASSQDGGSSYEQYF. DNA for the CDR3: TGTGCCAGCAGCCAAGACGGGGGAAGCTCCTACGAGCAGTACTTC.

At least ten counts were recorded for this clonotype. The chain joins TRBV20-1 to TRBJ1-4; D not certain. Germline CDR1 DFQATT, CDR2 SNEGSKA (reference sequence). CDR3 size: 16 residues. V was trimmed by 0 bases and J by 3 bases, leaving 14 bases between them. CDR3 bases: TGCAGTGCTAGAGAATCCCTGGGGTTGGCTAATGAAAAACTGTTTTTT. As protein: CSARESLGLANEKLFF.